The clone carrying this T cell receptor (beta chain) was detected a few times. Its antigen is undetermined. The sample belongs to a study of T cells in Graves' hyperthyroidism and ophthalmopathy. Study-level findings and limits: Blood also contained most expanded thyroid clonotypes above 0.001.

Investigators excluded patients with uncontrolled infection, other autoimmune disease, pregnancy or lactation. Orbital computed tomography, thyroid ultrasound, serum thyroxine and TRAb, and clinical symptoms together informed the diagnoses. Source material for PBMCs was less than 12 ml fresh peripheral blood. Per the germline V gene, CDR1 is DFQATT and CDR2 is SNEGSKA (reference sequence). There are 14 residues in the CDR3. The V end was cut by 0 bases, the J end by 5 bases, with 13 bases between. What was amplified from RNA transcripts were TCR beta CDR3 regions. The study used the HTBI primer set for a first-round RT-PCR of the TCR CDR3. TCRdb itself ran the multiplex PCR reads through MiXCR, one entry per CDR3 protein. The sample yields hundreds of thousands of distinct CDR3 sequences, about 13% seen once.

The sequence was collected from a woman aged 18-35 years with Graves' hyperthyroidism. The specimen was blood. The chain combines TRBV20-1 with TRBJ1-1; weak D call: TRBD1 (5 bases). The CDR3 loop is CSARDGGVRTEAFF. DNA for the CDR3: TGCAGTGCTAGAGATGGGGGTGTGAGAACTGAAGCTTTCTTT.